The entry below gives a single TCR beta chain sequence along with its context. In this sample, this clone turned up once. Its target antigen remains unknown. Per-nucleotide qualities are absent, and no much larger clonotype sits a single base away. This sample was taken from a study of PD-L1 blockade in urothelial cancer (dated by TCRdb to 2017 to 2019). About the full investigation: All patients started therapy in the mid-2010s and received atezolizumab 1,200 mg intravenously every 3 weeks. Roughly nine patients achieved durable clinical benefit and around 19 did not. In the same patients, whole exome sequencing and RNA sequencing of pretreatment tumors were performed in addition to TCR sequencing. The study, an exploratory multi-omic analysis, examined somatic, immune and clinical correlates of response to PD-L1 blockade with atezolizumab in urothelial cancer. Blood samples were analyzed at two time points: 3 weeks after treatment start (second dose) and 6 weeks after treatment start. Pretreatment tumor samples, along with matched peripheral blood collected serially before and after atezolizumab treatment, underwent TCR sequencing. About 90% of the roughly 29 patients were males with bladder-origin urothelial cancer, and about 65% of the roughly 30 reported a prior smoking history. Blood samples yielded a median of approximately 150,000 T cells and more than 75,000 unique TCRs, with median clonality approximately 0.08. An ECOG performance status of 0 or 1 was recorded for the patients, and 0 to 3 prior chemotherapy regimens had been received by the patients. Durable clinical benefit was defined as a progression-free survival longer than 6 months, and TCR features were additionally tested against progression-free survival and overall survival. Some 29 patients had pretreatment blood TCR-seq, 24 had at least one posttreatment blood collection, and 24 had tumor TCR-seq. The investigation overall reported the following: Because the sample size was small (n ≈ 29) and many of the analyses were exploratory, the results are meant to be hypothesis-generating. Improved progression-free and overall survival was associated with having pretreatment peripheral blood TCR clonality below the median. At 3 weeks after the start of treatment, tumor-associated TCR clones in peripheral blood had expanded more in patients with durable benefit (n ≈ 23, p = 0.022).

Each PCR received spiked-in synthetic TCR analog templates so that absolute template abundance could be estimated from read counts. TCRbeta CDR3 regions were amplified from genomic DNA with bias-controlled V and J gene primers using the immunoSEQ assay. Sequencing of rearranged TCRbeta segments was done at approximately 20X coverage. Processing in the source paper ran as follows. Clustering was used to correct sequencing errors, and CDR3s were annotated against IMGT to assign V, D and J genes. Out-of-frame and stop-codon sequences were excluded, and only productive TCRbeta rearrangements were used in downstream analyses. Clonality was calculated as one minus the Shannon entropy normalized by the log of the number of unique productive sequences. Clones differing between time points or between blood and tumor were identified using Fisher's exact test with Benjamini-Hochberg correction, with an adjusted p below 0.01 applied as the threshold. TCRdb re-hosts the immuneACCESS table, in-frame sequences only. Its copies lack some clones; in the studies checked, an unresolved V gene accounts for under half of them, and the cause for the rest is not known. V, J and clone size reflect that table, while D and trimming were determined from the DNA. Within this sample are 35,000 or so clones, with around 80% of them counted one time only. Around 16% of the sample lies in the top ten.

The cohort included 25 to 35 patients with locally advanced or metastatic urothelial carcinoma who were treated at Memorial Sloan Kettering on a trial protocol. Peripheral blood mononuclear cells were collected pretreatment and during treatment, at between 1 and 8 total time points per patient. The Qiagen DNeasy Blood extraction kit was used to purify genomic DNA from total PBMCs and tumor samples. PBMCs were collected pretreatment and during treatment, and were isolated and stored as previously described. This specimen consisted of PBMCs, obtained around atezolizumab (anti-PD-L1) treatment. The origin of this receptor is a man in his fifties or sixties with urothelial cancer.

The CDR3 reads as follows: CASSFDMIGELFF. The bases read TGTGCCAGCAGCTTCGACATGATCGGGGAGCTGTTTTTT. The chain links TRBV7-8 with TRBJ2-2; the D gene identity is not certain. CDR1 SGHVS and CDR2 FQNEAQ were looked up in the germline V gene. Trimming costs V 3 bases and J 7 bases, and their ends lie 9 bases apart. The CDR3 sequence holds 13 residues, the cysteine and phenylalanine included. This entry keeps only the CDR3 DNA: 39 bases, framed from base 1.